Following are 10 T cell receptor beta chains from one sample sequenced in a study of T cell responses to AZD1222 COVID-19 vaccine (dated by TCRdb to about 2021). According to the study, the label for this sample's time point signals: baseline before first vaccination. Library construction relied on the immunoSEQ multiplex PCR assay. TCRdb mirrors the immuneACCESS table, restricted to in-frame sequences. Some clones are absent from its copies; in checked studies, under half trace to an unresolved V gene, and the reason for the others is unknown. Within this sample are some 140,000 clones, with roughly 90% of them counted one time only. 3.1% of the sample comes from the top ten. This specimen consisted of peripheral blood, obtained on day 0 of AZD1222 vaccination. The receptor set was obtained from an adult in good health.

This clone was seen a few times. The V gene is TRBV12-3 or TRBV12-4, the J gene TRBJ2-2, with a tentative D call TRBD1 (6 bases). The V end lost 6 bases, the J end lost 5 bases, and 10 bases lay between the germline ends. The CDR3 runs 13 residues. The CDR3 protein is CASSPTGTGELFF. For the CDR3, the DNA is TGTGCCAGCAGCCCCACAGGGACCGGGGAGCTGTTTTTT.

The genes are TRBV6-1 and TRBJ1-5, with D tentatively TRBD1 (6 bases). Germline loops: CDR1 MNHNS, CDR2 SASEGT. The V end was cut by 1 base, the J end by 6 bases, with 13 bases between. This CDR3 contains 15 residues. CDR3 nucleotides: TGTGCCAGCAGTGAAGTTGAGGGAGGGGGTCAGCCCCAGCATTTT. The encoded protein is CASSEVEGGGQPQHF.

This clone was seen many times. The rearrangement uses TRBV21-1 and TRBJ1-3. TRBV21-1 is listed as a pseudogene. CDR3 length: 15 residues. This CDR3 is CASSTSASSGNTIYF. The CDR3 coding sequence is TGTGCCAGCAGCACGTCTGCGTCCTCTGGAAACACCATATATTTT.

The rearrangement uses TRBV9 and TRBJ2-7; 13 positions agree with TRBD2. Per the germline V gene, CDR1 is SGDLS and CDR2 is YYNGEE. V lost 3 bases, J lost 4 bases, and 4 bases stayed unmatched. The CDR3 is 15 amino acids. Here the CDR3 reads CASSARTSGGYEQYF. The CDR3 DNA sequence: TGTGCCAGCAGCGCCCGGACTAGCGGGGGTTACGAGCAGTACTTC.

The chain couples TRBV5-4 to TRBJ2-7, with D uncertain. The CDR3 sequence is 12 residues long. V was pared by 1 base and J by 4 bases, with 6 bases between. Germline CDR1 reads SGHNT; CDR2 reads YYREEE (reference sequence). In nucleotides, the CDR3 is TGTGCCAGCAGCTTGTTCGGATACGAGCAGTACTTC. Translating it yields CASSLFGYEQYF.

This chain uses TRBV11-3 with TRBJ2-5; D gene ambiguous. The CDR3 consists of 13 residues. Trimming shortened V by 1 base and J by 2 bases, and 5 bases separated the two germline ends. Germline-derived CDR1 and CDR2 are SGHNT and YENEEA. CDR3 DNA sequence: TGTGCCAGCAGCTTAGGTTTACAAGAGACCCAGTACTTC. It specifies CASSLGLQETQYF.

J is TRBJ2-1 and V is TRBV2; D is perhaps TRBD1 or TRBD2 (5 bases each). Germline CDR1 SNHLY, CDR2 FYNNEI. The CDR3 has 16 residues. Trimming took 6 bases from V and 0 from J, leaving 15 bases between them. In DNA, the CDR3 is TGTGCCAGCAGGACCGGGGACGGAAGCTCCTACAATGAGCAGTTCTTC. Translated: CASRTGDGSSYNEQFF.

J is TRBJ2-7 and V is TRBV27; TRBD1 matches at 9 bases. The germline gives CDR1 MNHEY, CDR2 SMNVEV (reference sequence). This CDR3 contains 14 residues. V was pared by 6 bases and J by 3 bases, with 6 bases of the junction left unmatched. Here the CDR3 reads CASRVQGADYEQYF. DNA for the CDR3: TGTGCCAGCAGGGTACAGGGGGCAGACTACGAGCAGTACTTC.

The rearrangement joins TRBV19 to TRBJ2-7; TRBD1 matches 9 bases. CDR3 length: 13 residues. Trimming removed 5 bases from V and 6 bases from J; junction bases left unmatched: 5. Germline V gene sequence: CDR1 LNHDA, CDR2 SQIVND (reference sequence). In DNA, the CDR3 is TGTGCCAGTAGTCAACAGGGGGCAATCGAGCAGTACTTC. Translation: CASSQQGAIEQYF.

CDR3 in amino acids: CASSLGLAGVVNTQYF. The CDR3 DNA follows: TGCGCCAGCAGCCTTGGACTAGCGGGGGTTGTCAATACGCAGTATTTT. This chain joins TRBV4-3 and TRBJ2-3, with 13 bases that match TRBD2. Germline V gene data show CDR1 as LGHNA and CDR2 as YSLEER. With 4 bases clipped from V and 7 bases from J, the junction kept 8 bases outside the gene matches. The CDR3 length is 16 residues.